One T cell receptor beta chain is described in this entry. Its antigen specificity is not known. Base quality data are lacking; no much larger clone is found one base away. The data stem from a study of cytomegalovirus exposure and HLA in healthy donors (dated by TCRdb to 2015 to 2018). As for the study more broadly: An earlier analysis of several hundred of the donors reported approximately 300 Gb of sequence data and about 120 million unique TCR beta sequences obtained from about 179 million T cells. Among the approximately 400 genotyped donors, around 81% belonged to the genetic ancestry cluster associated with self-reported Caucasian donors. The study was designed to test whether signatures of past pathogen exposure could be identified by cataloging public T cell receptors. All discovery cohort repertoires had been generated on a single sequencing platform. Rather than drawing on any new phenotypic data, the later analysis identified candidate immune exposures from TCR beta sequences and the way those sequences occurred across donors. In a later analysis, previously published TCR beta repertoires from 500 to 750 donors were re-analyzed and high-resolution HLA genotyping was added so that TCR occurrence patterns could be studied. Because of strong linkage in the cohort, four or five DR-DQ haplotypes were treated as single units for association and clustering. In addition to the first cohort of around 670 subjects, a separate validation cohort of some 120 different subjects was used. Typing coverage varied by locus: about 620-630 donors for A, B, C, DRB1 and DQB1; roughly 510 for DQA1; around 570 for DPA1; roughly 470 for DPB1. On average, about 240,000 unique TCR beta nucleotide sequences were sequenced per donor among 350 to 400 genotyped donors of the cohort, with roughly 18% of those sequences being non-productive. To predict cytomegalovirus infection status, the study combined high-throughput TCR immunosequencing, statistical association of individual TCRs with disease status, and machine learning. The T cell repertoires of under 700 subjects were profiled by immunosequencing and related to cytomegalovirus serostatus. Donor age, sex, ethnicity and CMV serostatus were compiled alongside the repertoire data. A later genetic analysis used genome-wide SNP genotypes for about 60% of the roughly 700 donors, treating that subset as a discovery cohort. An early release covering 500 to 750 HLA-typed donors comprised 300 to 350 gigabases of sequencing data and roughly 86 million unique TCR sequences. To decide whether each TCR beta V gene segment behaved as functional or pseudogenic, an earlier analysis of fewer than 750 of the donors relied on high-throughput TCR beta sequencing. Class I and class II HLA loci were covered by the typing at four-digit resolution. Overall study outcomes, separate from this receptor: The sequencing pipeline was judged likely to have produced a cluster of highly shared sequence variants as a technical artifact. While some public TCRs were present in many individuals, most TCR sequences turned up only very rarely across donors. Strong co-occurrence of HLA alleles, especially DR and DQ, made assigning TCR associations to individual alleles difficult. In a later analysis, most CMV-associated TCR beta chains were found to appear HLA-restricted, with HLA associations seemingly driven largely by CMV exposure. An association between a missense DCLRE1C variant and V-gene and J-gene trimming of TCR beta chains was found in a later genetic analysis and replicated in an independent cohort. Immune exposure information for the cohort was limited to CMV serostatus. According to a later genetic analysis, donors in an Asian-associated ancestry cluster had fewer N-insertions in productive TCRs than the roughly 700-donor mean. Linkage disequilibrium might explain the correlated functional status among segregating V segments, but an unknown experimental factor could not be ruled out. According to a later analysis, TCR association rates differed among HLA loci, with DRB1 alleles showing the most associated TCRs and HLA-C alleles showing the fewest. The 87-base-pair reads could not distinguish some IMGT-functional V segments, including TRBV6-2 and TRBV6-3, so those segments were excluded. Presence/absence analyses assumed roughly uniform sequencing depth across donors, an assumption that may not hold. The earlier analysis of almost 600 of the donors excluded over 15 rarely observed V segments, including chromosome 9 orphons, because counts were too low. In a later analysis, several top co-occurrence clusters were reported to appear linked to parvovirus B19, influenza, CMV and Epstein-Barr virus. At a false discovery rate of 0.05, a later analysis linked 16,000 or so TCR beta sequences to specific HLA alleles. It was suggested by the authors that the approach could potentially be generalized to other disease states and immunological phenotypes. Because HLA typing was unavailable for some donors at each locus, only the typed subset was used in association tests. A total of roughly 160 TCR beta chains were listed by the study as associated with cytomegalovirus. Broadly in line with IMGT annotations, most TCR beta V segments showed up in productive rearrangements about 87% or about 30% of the time in an earlier analysis of roughly 590 of the donors. A later analysis found that HLA-associated TCR beta chains were more clonally expanded and had lower generation probabilities than equally common non-associated chains. Cytomegalovirus status was reported to be diagnosed by the classifier with high specificity and sensitivity in both the original and validation cohorts. In this cohort, only TCR beta chains were sequenced, and detectable features were limited by the absence of alpha or paired-chain data. A few of the identified cytomegalovirus-associated TCR beta chains were confirmed in vitro to be specific for cytomegalovirus antigens. A further reported finding was that TCR beta sequences accurately predicted the HLA-A and HLA-B alleles for most subjects in the first cohort.

The CDR3 spans 13 residues, from the cysteine through the phenylalanine. CDR3 DNA only is kept here, 39 bases in frame from base 1. A distance of 9 bases separates the germline ends of V and J, which lose 5 bases and 1 base respectively. The germline V gene supplies CDR1 SNHLY and CDR2 FYNNEI. The cohort consisted of fewer than 700 healthy bone marrow donors. Cohort members were all nominally healthy when sampled, although unrecorded immune exposures were likely present. The donor was CMV seronegative and was included in the group of about 400 seronegative cohort members. A peripheral blood sample was provided by each donor, and peripheral blood mononuclear cells were used for TCR beta sequencing. The Qiagen DNeasy Blood Extraction Kit was used to extract genomic DNA from the blood cell samples. The library was generated by the immunoSEQ multiplex PCR assay. For the multiplex PCR, a mixture combining 60 forward primers for TCR Vbeta segments and 13 reverse primers for TCR Jbeta segments was used. Amplification of the CDR3 region of rearranged TCR beta genes was performed with a multiplex PCR assay on genomic DNA. Amplified TCR beta libraries were sequenced as 87-base-pair reads on the Illumina HiSeq System. The study's processing was this. A later analysis tallied roughly 76 million unique TCR beta chains across the 666 repertoires, and roughly 11 million of those chains were shared by two or more donors. A nearest-neighbor algorithm error-corrected the raw reads and collapsed the reads into unique sequences, merging closely related sequences to remove PCR and sequencing errors. To assign V, D and J gene segments, CDR3 sequences were aligned to IMGT reference sequences. For a sequence to be retained, a match of at least six nucleotides was required to both a V gene segment and a J gene segment. Rearrangements were called productive when the CDR3 lacked stop codons and stayed in frame with V and J; all others were non-productive. Following IMGT convention, CDR3 was defined as the stretch from the second conserved V-encoded cysteine to the conserved J-encoded phenylalanine. Sequences without an unambiguous match to a single V gene segment were excluded from the earlier analysis of a few hundred of the donors. In an earlier analysis of 587 of the donors, a V segment was called functional when productive rearrangements were above 56.7%, and segregating when the standard deviation between donors exceeded 5%. A statistical classification framework was developed to diagnose cytomegalovirus status using the catalog of TCR beta chain sequences. In a later analysis, V and J genes were assigned by comparing TCR nucleotide sequences against IMGT/GENE-DB human TR gene sequences. Using the TCRdist pipeline, a later analysis assigned CDR3 sequences along with most-parsimonious VDJ recombination scenarios. In a later analysis, each TCR beta chain was defined by its CDR3 amino acid sequence together with its V-gene family, and reads lacking a unique V-gene family were excluded. As a way to deal with suspected cross-contamination and a sequencing artifact, a later analysis dropped 640 or so nucleotide sequences that were highly shared and had low generation probability. For each public chain, a later analysis derived a clonal expansion index from normalized ranks of inferred template counts within each repertoire. A later analysis computed generation probabilities with a VDJ recombination model fitted to out-of-frame rearrangements, and checked the results against IGoR. In a later analysis, TCR-TCR, TCR-HLA and TCR-CMV co-occurrence was scored with hypergeometric tests, and a repertoire-size bias correction was applied to TCR pairs. False discovery rates were estimated in a later analysis by permuting HLA or CMV assignments 20 times. In a later analysis, co-occurring TCRs were grouped with DBSCAN, and TCRdist sequence similarity was added when clustering was performed within HLA-allele-positive subsets. Co-occurrence clustering excluded repertoires with fewer than 30,000 or more than 120,000 public chains, plus five with anomalous nucleotide sharing. This is the immuneACCESS table as TCRdb keeps it, with only in-frame sequences that have V and J called. A part of the clones is gone; compared with another copy, unresolved V genes explain less than half, and the rest is unexplained. V and J calls and clone size are copied from that table; D and trimming were computed from the DNA. This sample has 140,000 to 150,000 clones in its table, and 70% to 90% of those were observed once. The ten top clones hold roughly 0.5% of the sample.

Sequenced material: PBMCs. The TCR originated in a middle-aged woman in good health and CMV-seronegative. The chain is encoded by TRBV2 joined to TRBJ2-7; the D gene cannot be named for sure. The bases are TGTGCCAGCAGTTTCAGCGAATCCTACGAGCAGTACTTC. The resulting protein is CASSFSESYEQYF.